This TCR beta chain was obtained from a study of chemoradiotherapy in HPV16-positive cancers. The V gene's germline CDR1 is SGHDN and CDR2 FVKESK. The V end was cut by 1 base, the J end by 0 bases, with 17 bases between. The CDR3 is 18 amino acids. Clones were sequenced by immunoSEQ multiplex PCR, and TCRdb holds only the in-frame ones, with some missing. The sample comprises roughly 2,000 clones, approximately 83% of which are singletons, and roughly a fifth rests with the top ten. The source material was tumor tissue, sampled from a patient who underwent chemoradiotherapy. The chain has TRBV14 and TRBJ2-3, with D perhaps matching TRBD1 or TRBD2 (5 bases each). This clonotype was sampled from a human donor with HPV-associated anogenital cancer. This CDR3 is CASSQGDPFGSSTDTQYF. The CDR3 coding sequence is TGTGCCAGCAGCCAAGGGGACCCCTTTGGATCTAGCACAGATACGCAGTATTTT.